The entry that follows covers one T cell receptor (beta chain) sequence. This specimen belongs to a study of blood T cell repertoires in COVID-19. Overall study context: PBMCs, B-cell-depleted T cells, or T cells provided the cDNA or gDNA that made up the material.

The germline V gene has CDR1 KGHDR and CDR2 SFDVKD. V was shortened by 5 bases and J by 0 bases, with 7 bases between the two germline ends. This CDR3 spans 14 amino acids. Here immunoSEQ multiplex PCR was the method, and the copy in TCRdb shows in-frame clones only, minus some. The sample has 180,000 or so clones, approximately 87% seen once. This sequence originates from a woman aged 55-69 years with COVID-19, enrolled during active disease. The chain joins TRBV24-1 to TRBJ2-1, with D perhaps matching TRBD2 (5 bases). The sequenced sample was peripheral blood. In nucleotides, the CDR3 is TGTGCCACCAGTGTGGGGAGCTCCTACAATGAGCAGTTCTTC. Its protein is CATSVGSSYNEQFF.